A selection of T cell receptor beta chains follows, all from one sample in a study of vaccination and CD4 T cells after COVID-19. Their target antigens are unknown. TCRdb re-analysed the PCR reads in MiXCR, keeping a single row per CDR3 protein. The table has about 10,000 distinct CDR3 sequences, under 35% seen once. The sequencing input was CD4+ T cells from blood, cultured in vitro. Receptor source: a human donor in good health. The CDR3 runs from the conserved cysteine through the conserved F or W. Fields, in order: D gene, clone size, V gene, J gene, CDR3 DNA, CDR3 protein. D genes are given only for firm matches. Expanded clones get a size class; other rows say once, few or many, or leave the size out.

>NA|NA|TRBV7-6|TRBJ2-1
TGTGCCAGCAGCTTTTGGAGGGGGACGGACTACAATGAGCAGTTCTTC
CASSFWRGTDYNEQFF
>TRBD1|NA|TRBV28|TRBJ1-2
TGTGCCAGCAGTTTAAGGGGAGGAGGGGGCTCTGGCTACACCTTC
CASSLRGGGGSGYTF
>NA|few|TRBV7-3|TRBJ1-1
TGTGCCAGCAGCCCCCCGGGCCGTCTGAACACTGAAGCTTTCTTT
CASSPPGRLNTEAFF
>NA|few|TRBV6-1|TRBJ2-7
TGTGCCAGCAGTGACCCCCCTGGACAGTGGACGTGGGATTACGAGCAGTACTTC
CASSDPPGQWTWDYEQYF
>NA|few|TRBV6-2/TRBV6-3|TRBJ2-1
TGTGCCAGCAGTTCACGACGGACATACAATGAGCAGTTCTTC
CASSSRRTYNEQFF
>TRBD2|NA|TRBV9|TRBJ2-1
TGTGCCAGCAGCCCAAGCCTTGAATATGGCGGGGGGTACAATGAGCAGTTCTTC
CASSPSLEYGGGYNEQFF
>NA|few|TRBV20-1|TRBJ2-1
TGCAGTGCGCTCTCCCGGAATGAGCAGTTCTTC
CSALSRNEQFF
>NA|NA|TRBV18|TRBJ2-7
TGTGCCAGCTCCGCCGTGGACGAGCAGTACTTC
CASSAVDEQYF
>NA|NA|TRBV6-2/TRBV6-3|TRBJ2-3
TGTGCCAGCAGCGAGACCACAGATACGCAGTATTTT
CASSETTDTQYF
>NA|NA|TRBV28|TRBJ2-7
TGTGCCAGCAGTTTTAGGACCCTGGGGGAGCAGTACTTC
CASSFRTLGEQYF
>NA|few|TRBV19|TRBJ1-5
TGTGCCAGTACTACCGGACAGATCAATCAGCCCCAGCATTTT
CASTTGQINQPQHF
>NA|NA|TRBV7-8|TRBJ2-7
TGTGCCAGCAGCGCTGTTAGGACATCGGGGCATGGTGGTAAGGTTCGGTACTTC
CASSAVRTSGHGGKVRYF
>NA|NA|TRBV12-3/TRBV12-4|TRBJ2-5
TGTGCCAGCAGTTTTTCAGTACAAGAGACCCAGTACTTC
CASSFSVQETQYF
>NA|NA|TRBV18|TRBJ2-3
TGTGCCAGCTCACTCGGGGTTAGCACAGATACGCAGTATTTT
CASSLGVSTDTQYF
>TRBD1|few|TRBV24-1|TRBJ2-3
TGTGCCACCAGTGATAGGACAGGGCCAGATACGCAGTATTTT
CATSDRTGPDTQYF
>NA|few|TRBV20-1|TRBJ2-3
TGCAGTGCTACATCAGTCGGCACTACCTTCCCAGGGGATACGCAGTATTTT
CSATSVGTTFPGDTQYF
>TRBD2|NA|TRBV18|TRBJ2-2
TGTGCCAGCTCACCTGAGCGGGAGGTAACCGGGGAGCTGTTTTTT
CASSPEREVTGELFF
>TRBD2|few|TRBV19|TRBJ2-1
TGTGCCAGTAGTATACAACCGACTAGCGGTCCTAACAATGAGCAGTTCTTC
CASSIQPTSGPNNEQFF
>NA|NA|TRBV4-3|TRBJ2-1
TGCGCCAGCAGCCAAGATTCGATAGAACGGGAGCAGTTCTTC
CASSQDSIEREQFF
>NA|few|TRBV6-2/TRBV6-3|TRBJ2-1
TGTGCCAGCAGTTATCGGCCCAGCGGAACCTACAATGAGCAGTTCTTC
CASSYRPSGTYNEQFF
>TRBD1|NA|TRBV2|TRBJ2-5
TGTGCCAGCATGCGGGACAGGGGGTTTGTTGAGACCCAGTACTTC
CASMRDRGFVETQYF
>NA|NA|TRBV2|TRBJ2-3
TGTGCCAGCAGTTCAAACCGGGACACAGATACGCAGTATTTT
CASSSNRDTDTQYF
>NA|medium-sized|TRBV7-9|TRBJ1-1
TGTGCCAGCGCAGCGGACACTGAAGCTTTCTTT
CASAADTEAFF
>NA|NA|TRBV4-3|TRBJ1-2
TGCGCCAGCAGCTCCCATGGGGCCCACTATGGCTACACCTTC
CASSSHGAHYGYTF
>NA|NA|TRBV5-4|TRBJ2-1
TGTGCCAGCAGCTCCATACAGAGCAATGAGCAGTTCTTT
CASSSIQSNEQFF
>TRBD1|NA|TRBV4-3|TRBJ2-6
TGCGCCAGCAGCCAAGACCCGACAGGGATCAACGTCCTGACTTTC
CASSQDPTGINVLTF
>TRBD2|NA|TRBV7-2|TRBJ2-5
TGTGCCAGCAGCTTCCAGCGGGGGGATGGGACCCAGTACTTC
CASSFQRGDGTQYF
>NA|NA|TRBV11-2|TRBJ2-7
TGTGCCAGCAGCTCCCTTTGGACCAGGAGCTCCTACGAGCAGTACTTC
CASSSLWTRSSYEQYF
>NA|medium-sized|TRBV20-1|TRBJ1-2
TGCAGCTCTACCGATGGCTACACCTTC
CSSTDGYTF
>NA|NA|TRBV7-8|TRBJ2-7
TGTGCCAGCAGCTTAGGATCGGCGGGATGGGCCTACGAGCAGTACTTC
CASSLGSAGWAYEQYF
>TRBD1|few|TRBV27|TRBJ2-7
TGTGCCAGCAGTCCCAGGGACAGGGGCTACGAGCAGTACTTC
CASSPRDRGYEQYF
>TRBD1|few|TRBV6-5|TRBJ2-7
TGTGCCAGCAGTTACCCCCGGGACAGGAACACCTACGAGCAGTACTTC
CASSYPRDRNTYEQYF
>TRBD2|NA|TRBV20-1|TRBJ2-7
TGCAGTGCTAGCATCGGGCTAGCGGGAGACGAGCAGTACTTC
CSASIGLAGDEQYF
>NA|NA|TRBV20-1|TRBJ2-3
TGCAGTGCTTTCCCCGACAGTCGCACAGATACGCAGTATTTT
CSAFPDSRTDTQYF
>NA|NA|TRBV6-5|TRBJ1-5
TGTGCCAGCAGTTTGGACTTGGGGGGGAATCAGCCCCAGCATTTT
CASSLDLGGNQPQHF
>NA|NA|TRBV7-9|TRBJ2-1
TGTGCCAGCAGCAGTGTTGGGCGGGTCTCCTACAATGAGCAGTTCTTC
CASSSVGRVSYNEQFF
>NA|few|TRBV28|TRBJ1-4
TGTGCCAGCAGAGAACAGGGAAATGAAAAACTGTTTTTT
CASREQGNEKLFF
>NA|few|TRBV29-1|TRBJ2-2
TGCAGCGTTGGGGGAACCGGGGAGCTGTTTTTT
CSVGGTGELFF
>TRBD2|few|TRBV7-2|TRBJ2-7
TGTGCCAGCAGCTTAGGACTAGCCTCAATTTACGAGCAGTACTTC
CASSLGLASIYEQYF
>TRBD2|few|TRBV27|TRBJ2-1
TGTGCCAGCAGTTTACGGAGGGAGGGGTACAATGAGCAGTTCTTC
CASSLRREGYNEQFF
>NA|NA|TRBV18|TRBJ1-2
TGTGCCAGCTCACCAGGGGACGGTCAAGGCTACACCTTC
CASSPGDGQGYTF